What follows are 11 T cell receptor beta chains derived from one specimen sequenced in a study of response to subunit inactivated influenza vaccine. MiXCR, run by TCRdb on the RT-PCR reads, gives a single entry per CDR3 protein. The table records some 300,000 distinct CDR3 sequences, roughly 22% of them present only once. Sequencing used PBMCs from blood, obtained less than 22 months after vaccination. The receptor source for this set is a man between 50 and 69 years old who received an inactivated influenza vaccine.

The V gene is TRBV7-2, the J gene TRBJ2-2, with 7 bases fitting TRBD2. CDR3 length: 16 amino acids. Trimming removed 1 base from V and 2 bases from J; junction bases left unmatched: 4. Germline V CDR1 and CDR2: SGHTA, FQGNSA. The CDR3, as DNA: TGTGCCAGCAGCTTAGGTGGGGGGGTCAACACCGGGGAGCTGTTTTTT. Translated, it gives CASSLGGGVNTGELFF.

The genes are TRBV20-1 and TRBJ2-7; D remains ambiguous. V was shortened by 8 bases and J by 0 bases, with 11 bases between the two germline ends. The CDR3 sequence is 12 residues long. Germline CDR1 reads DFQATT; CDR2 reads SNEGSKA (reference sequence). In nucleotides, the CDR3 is TGCAGTCCGCATCGGGCCTCCTACGAGCAGTACTTC. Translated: CSPHRASYEQYF.

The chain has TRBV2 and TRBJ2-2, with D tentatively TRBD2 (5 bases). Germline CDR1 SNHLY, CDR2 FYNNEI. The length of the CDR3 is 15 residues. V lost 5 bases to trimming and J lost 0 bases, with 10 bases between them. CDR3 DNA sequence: TGTGCCAGCAGTCAGACGGGGACGAACACCGGGGAGCTGTTTTTT. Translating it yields CASSQTGTNTGELFF.

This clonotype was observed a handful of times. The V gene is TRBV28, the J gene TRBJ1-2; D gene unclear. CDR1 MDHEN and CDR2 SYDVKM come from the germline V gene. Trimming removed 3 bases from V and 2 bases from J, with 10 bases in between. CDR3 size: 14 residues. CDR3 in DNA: TGTGCCAGCAGTTTTCCACAGACAAACTATGGCTACACCTTC. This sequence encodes CASSFPQTNYGYTF.

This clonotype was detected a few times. CDR3 region: CASSLTGFSGNTIYF. DNA for the CDR3: TGTGCCAGCAGTTTGACTGGTTTCTCTGGAAACACCATATATTTT. The V and J genes are TRBV27 and TRBJ1-3; D gene unclear. The CDR3 has 15 amino acids. Per germline, CDR1 MNHEY and CDR2 SMNVEV (reference sequence). V was pared by 3 bases and J by 0 bases, with 9 bases between.

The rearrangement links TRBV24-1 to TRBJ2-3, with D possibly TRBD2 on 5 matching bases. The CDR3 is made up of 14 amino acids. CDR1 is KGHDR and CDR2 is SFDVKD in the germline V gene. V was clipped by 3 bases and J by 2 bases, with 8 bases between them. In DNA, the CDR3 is TGTGCCACCAGTGATCCGGGGTCCACAGATACGCAGTATTTT. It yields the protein CATSDPGSTDTQYF.

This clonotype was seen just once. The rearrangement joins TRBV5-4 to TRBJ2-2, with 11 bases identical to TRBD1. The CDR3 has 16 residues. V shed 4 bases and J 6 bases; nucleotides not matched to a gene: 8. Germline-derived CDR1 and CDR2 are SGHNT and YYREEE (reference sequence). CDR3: CASSPRDRGSSGELFF. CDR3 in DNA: TGTGCCAGCAGCCCGAGGGACAGGGGGTCTTCCGGGGAGCTGTTTTTT. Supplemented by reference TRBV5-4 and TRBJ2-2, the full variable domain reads ETGVTQSPTHLIKTRGQQVTLRCSSQSGHNTVSWYQQALGQGPQFIFQYYREEENGRGNFPPRFSGLQFPNYSSELNVNALELDDSALYLCASSPRDRGSSGELFFGEGSRLTVL.

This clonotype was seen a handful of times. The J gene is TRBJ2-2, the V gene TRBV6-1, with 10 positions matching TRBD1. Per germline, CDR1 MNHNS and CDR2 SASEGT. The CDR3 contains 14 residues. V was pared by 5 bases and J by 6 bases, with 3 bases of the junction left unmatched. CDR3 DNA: TGTGCCAGCAGTACCGGGACAGGGGCCGGGGAGCTGTTTTTT. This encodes CASSTGTGAGELFF.

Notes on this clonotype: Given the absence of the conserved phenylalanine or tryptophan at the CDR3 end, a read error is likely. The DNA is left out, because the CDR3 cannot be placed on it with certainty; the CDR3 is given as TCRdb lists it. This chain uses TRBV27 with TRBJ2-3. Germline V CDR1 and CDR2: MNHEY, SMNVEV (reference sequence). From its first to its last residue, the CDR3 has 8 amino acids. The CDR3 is CASSLPRV.

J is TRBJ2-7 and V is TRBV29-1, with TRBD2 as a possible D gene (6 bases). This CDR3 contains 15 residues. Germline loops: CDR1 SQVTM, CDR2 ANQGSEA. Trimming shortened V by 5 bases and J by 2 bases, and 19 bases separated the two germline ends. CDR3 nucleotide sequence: TGCAGCGTTTTTAAGTGGCGTAGCGGTACCTACGAGCAGTACTTC. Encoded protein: CSVFKWRSGTYEQYF.

The CDR3 coding sequence is TGCGCCAGCAGCTTTCCCTCGGGAGATACGCAGTATTTT. Its translation: CASSFPSGDTQYF. This sequence joins TRBV5-1 and TRBJ2-3, with D hard to call. The CDR3 totals 13 residues. In germline, CDR1 is SGHRS, CDR2 YFSETQ. Trimming shortened V by 2 bases and J by 5 bases, and 9 bases separated the two germline ends.